This T cell receptor (beta chain) originates from a study of control samples from healthy donors and cancer patients. Germline CDR1 and CDR2: SGHDT and YYEEEE. The germline V and J ends were trimmed by 0 bases and 0 bases, with 11 bases remaining between them. The CDR3 runs to 16 residues. Profiling relied on immunoSEQ multiplex PCR, and the TCRdb table lists in-frame clones only, not all of them. The sample records about 140,000 clones, roughly 89% being singletons. The V and J genes are TRBV5-6 and TRBJ2-3; D is possibly TRBD2 (6 bases). The sample was blood. This TCR was recovered from a man aged 18 to 30 in good health. CDR3 DNA sequence: TGTGCCAGCAGCTTGGCCCTGCGGGGAAGCACAGATACGCAGTATTTT. This codes for CASSLALRGSTDTQYF.